This note documents a single TCR beta chain sequence. This clonotype was counted between two and nine times. Its cognate antigen has yet to be identified. Mismatch with germline at one junction end may stem from a read error. This sample was included in a study of neurological immune-mediated disorders (dated by TCRdb to 2018 to 2020). Study-wide context: Peripheral blood TCR-beta repertoires from HTLV-I-associated myelopathy (HAM/TSP) patients, multiple sclerosis patients and healthy controls were compared by UMI-based sequencing. Of the 60 to 70 subjects in the cohort, around 14 were HAM/TSP patients, some 35 were multiple sclerosis patients, and some 20 were healthy controls. The 95 to 110 TCR-beta libraries covered PBMC samples along with longitudinal samples, technical triplicates, and paired sorted CD4+ and CD8+ T-cell subsets.

Blood bank volunteers in Maryland, USA served as the healthy controls. TCR libraries for sorted subsets were made from 950,000 to 1,000,000 sorted CD4+ or CD8+ T cells. Peripheral blood was subjected to Ficoll-Hypaque density gradient centrifugation to isolate PBMCs, which were then cryopreserved in liquid nitrogen. The study also sequenced paired sorted CD4+ and CD8+ subsets from healthy controls, HAM/TSP patients and MS patients. The study at large found these results: TCR clonal expansion was highest in HAM/TSP patients and lowest in MS patients, with MS patients falling below even healthy controls. No identical CDR3 amino acid sequences were found to be shared among expanded clones across subjects, suggesting that TCR-beta repertoires were private in all groups.

cDNA was synthesized by template-switch 5'RACE using a primer with a 10-nucleotide random unique molecular identifier that tagged each TCR transcript. Every sequencing run yielded over 180 million TCR-beta sequences covering 15-18 subjects. Total RNA was extracted with the RNeasy kit. The KAPA Real-time Library Amplification kit was used to amplify TCR-beta VDJ regions with primers for the TCR constant region and the 5'RACE anchor. A first PCR added sample indexes and Illumina adaptors, after which a second PCR increased the library yield. After purification with Ampure beads, the TCR product of roughly 650 bp was size-selected on a 2% E-gel SizeSelection system. Before pooling, libraries had their quality checked on a Bioanalyzer, their concentration measured with Qubit, and their quantity determined with the Kapa Library Quantification kit. Libraries were sequenced paired-end 2 x 150 bp on an Illumina HiSeq 2500. To increase sequence diversity, about 23-32% phiX was spiked into each library pool. The published analysis was carried out like this. The quality-filtered reads were processed with the UMI-based MiGEC pipeline, whose error correction step removed more than 75% of the raw TCR sequences. VDJ genes were aligned to IMGT germline references, and clonotypes were defined by unique CDR3 amino acid sequence plus V-J genes. VDJtools evaluated clonal expansion, Shannon diversity and CDR3 relatedness (CalcPairwiseDistances, ClusterSamples); CLCbio workbench built phylogenetic trees. A clone was classed as expanded if it had 8 or more unique UMIs, a cutoff based on coefficient-of-variation modelling across technical triplicates. TCRdb took the public reads, trimmed them with fastp at Q25, ran MiXCR for clone calling and kept in-frame beta chains. Entries that share a CDR3 protein sequence are merged under the most common genes and DNA. The authors' filters were not applied to this entry. Across this sample there are fewer than 20,000 distinct CDR3 sequences, with roughly 3% seen only once. The top ten clonotypes cover 20% to 25% of the sample.

The sequenced material came from CD8+ T cells from blood. This receptor was identified in a woman in her thirties or forties in good health.

The CDR3: CASTNRRDRGTSRF. In nucleotide form, the sequence is TGTGCCAGCACCAATCGAAGAGACAGGGGTACGTCCCGATTT. Recombination connected TRBV5-5 to TRBJ1-4; TRBD1 agrees with 8 junctional bases. From cysteine to phenylalanine, the CDR3 is 14 amino acids long. The only DNA kept is the CDR3, 42 bases in frame from the first base. Via the germline V gene (reference sequence), CDR1 is SGHKS and CDR2 YYEKEE.